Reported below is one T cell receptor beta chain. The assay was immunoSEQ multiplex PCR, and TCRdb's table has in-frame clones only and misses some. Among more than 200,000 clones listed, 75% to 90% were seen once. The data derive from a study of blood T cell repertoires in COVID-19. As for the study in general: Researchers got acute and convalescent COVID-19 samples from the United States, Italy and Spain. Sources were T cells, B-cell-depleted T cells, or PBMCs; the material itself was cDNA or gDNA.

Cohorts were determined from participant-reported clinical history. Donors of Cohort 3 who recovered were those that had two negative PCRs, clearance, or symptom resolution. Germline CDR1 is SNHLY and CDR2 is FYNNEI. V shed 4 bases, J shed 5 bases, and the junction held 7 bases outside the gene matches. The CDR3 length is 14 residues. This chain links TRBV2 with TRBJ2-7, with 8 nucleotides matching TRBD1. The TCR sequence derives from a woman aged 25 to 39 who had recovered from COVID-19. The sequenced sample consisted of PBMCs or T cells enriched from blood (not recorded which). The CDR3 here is CASSGKTGVDEQYF. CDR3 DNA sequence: TGTGCCAGCAGTGGGAAGACAGGGGTCGACGAGCAGTACTTC.